This T cell receptor (beta chain) was profiled in a study of blood T cell repertoires in COVID-19. The wider study: From T cells, B-cell-depleted T cells, or PBMCs came the material, which was cDNA or gDNA.

Sequencing was performed with immunoSEQ multiplex PCR; in TCRdb, only in-frame clones are kept and a portion is missing. Among 200,000 to 250,000 clones listed, 75% to 90% were seen once. Trimming cost V 8 bases and J 6 bases; bases outside gene matches: 5. The germline gives CDR1 MGHRA, CDR2 YSYEKL. The CDR3 is made up of 15 amino acids. This TCR was recovered from a man between 60 and 70 years old who had recovered from COVID-19. The sample taken for sequencing was peripheral blood. The chain has TRBV4-1 and TRBJ1-6; the match to TRBD1 covers 12 bases. The CDR3 coding sequence is TGCGCCAGCTCATGGGGACAGGGGGCTAATTCACCCCTCCACTTT. The encoded protein is CASSWGQGANSPLHF.